Below are 10 T cell receptor beta chains sequenced from a single sample in a study of radiation and T cells in renal cell carcinoma. Time point given: baseline pretreatment blood. Indicated treatment: 15 Gy SBRT to primary tumor, nephrectomy 4 weeks later. Produced via immunoSEQ multiplex PCR; TCRdb's table is partial and in-frame only. This table has roughly 130,000 clones, 70% to 90% appearing once. Sequencing was performed on blood, taken from a patient whose treatment included radiotherapy and nephrectomy. These receptors all stem from a woman aged 45-65 years with renal cell carcinoma.

The chain couples TRBV7-2 to TRBJ1-3; D uncertain. This CDR3 contains 13 residues. V was pared by 1 base and J by 4 bases, with 5 bases between. CDR1 is SGHTA and CDR2 is FQGNSA in the germline V gene. The CDR3 loop reads CASSLGQGNTIYF. CDR3 coding DNA: TGTGCCAGCAGCTTAGGTCAGGGAAACACCATATATTTT.

The chain employs TRBV13 and TRBJ1-3, with D unresolved. The germline gives CDR1 PRHDT, CDR2 FYEKMQ (reference sequence). Trimming stripped 3 bases from V and 4 bases from J, with 10 bases between. The CDR3 extends over 14 amino acids. The CDR3 DNA reads TGTGCCAGCAGCTTGACGATTACGGGAAACACCATATATTTT. Its translation: CASSLTITGNTIYF. Looking up the rest from reference TRBV13 and TRBJ1-3 gives the full variable domain: AAGVIQSPRHLIKEKRETATLKCYPIPRHDTVYWYQQGPGQDPQFLISFYEKMQSDKGSIPDRFSAQQFSDYHSELNMSSLELGDSALYFCASSLTITGNTIYFGEGSWLTVV.

The chain has TRBV6-5 and TRBJ1-1; D unclear. The CDR3 length is 14 residues. Germline V CDR1 and CDR2: MNHEY, SVGAGI. Trimming took off 6 bases at V and 1 base at J, with 12 bases between the two ends. The DNA for the CDR3 is TGTGCCAGCAGAAAAGACGTGGGGAACACTGAAGCTTTCTTT. Translation gives CASRKDVGNTEAFF.

The V and J genes are TRBV11-2 and TRBJ1-5; tentative D call: TRBD1 (6 bases). Trimming shortened V by 5 bases and J by 1 base, and 9 bases separated the two germline ends. This CDR3 has 14 residues. Germline V gene sequence: CDR1 SGHAT, CDR2 FQNNGV. The CDR3 reads CASSRGQSNQPQHF. Here the CDR3 DNA reads TGTGCCAGCAGCCGAGGACAGAGCAATCAGCCCCAGCATTTT.

The V and J genes are TRBV19 and TRBJ2-3, with D perhaps assigned TRBD1 or TRBD2 (5 bases each). V shed 3 bases and J shed 1 base, with 8 bases lying between them. The CDR3 extends over 14 amino acids. Germline loops: CDR1 LNHDA, CDR2 SQIVND (reference sequence). CDR3 coding DNA: TGTGCCAGTAGTATGGGGGTCGGCACAGATACGCAGTATTTT. The encoded protein is CASSMGVGTDTQYF.

This rearrangement joins TRBV7-2 to TRBJ1-5; 8 bases are a match to TRBD1. Looked up from germline, CDR1 is SGHTA and CDR2 is FQGNSA. The V and J ends lost 1 base and 6 bases, in that order; junction bases with no gene match: 8. CDR3 length: 16 residues. Written as DNA, the CDR3 is TGTGCCAGCAGCTTAGTAGGACAGGGAGGAGGTCAGCCCCAGCATTTT. As protein: CASSLVGQGGGQPQHF.

The chain couples TRBV5-1 to TRBJ2-3, with D perhaps being TRBD1 or TRBD2 (5 bases each). V was shortened by 0 bases and J by 0 bases, with 5 bases between the two germline ends. The germline V gene encodes CDR1 SGHRS and CDR2 YFSETQ. The CDR3 consists of 14 residues. Written as DNA, the CDR3 is TGCGCCAGCAGCTTGGGGGACAGCACAGATACGCAGTATTTT. This gives the protein CASSLGDSTDTQYF. Together with reference TRBV5-1 and TRBJ2-3, the CDR3 gives the full variable domain: KAGVTQTPRYLIKTRGQQVTLSCSPISGHRSVSWYQQTPGQGLQFLFEYFSETQRNKGNFPGRFSGRQFSNSRSEMNVSTLELGDSALYLCASSLGDSTDTQYFGPGTRLTVL.

This chain connects TRBV6-6 to TRBJ1-4, with D unclear. Germline CDR1 MNHNY, CDR2 SVGAGI (reference sequence). V lost 2 bases to trimming and J lost 4 bases, with 2 bases between them. CDR3 size: 12 residues. The CDR3 DNA is TGTGCCAGCAGTTACCATAATGAAAAACTGTTTTTT. This codes for CASSYHNEKLFF.

The chain is built from TRBV6-5 and TRBJ1-1, with a tentative D call TRBD1 (6 bases). From germline, CDR1 is MNHEY and CDR2 SVGAGI. V gave up 6 bases and J gave up 4 bases, with 12 bases separating them. The CDR3 is 13 residues long. CDR3 DNA: TGTGCCAGCAGACCAGGGGTTTCCACTGAAGCTTTCTTT. Translated, it gives CASRPGVSTEAFF.

V is TRBV5-1 and J is TRBJ1-3; TRBD1 might be the D (6 bases). The CDR3 has 14 residues. The germline V gene encodes CDR1 SGHRS and CDR2 YFSETQ. V was pared by 3 bases and J by 2 bases, with 9 bases between. The chain's CDR3 is CASSSGQTGNTIYF. CDR3 sequence (DNA): TGCGCCAGCAGCTCAGGACAGACTGGAAACACCATATATTTT.